These 10 T cell receptor beta chains were all obtained from the same sample, sequenced in a study of control samples from healthy donors and cancer patients. Generated by immunoSEQ multiplex PCR, the TCRdb table keeps only in-frame clones and is missing some. The sample has around 68,000 clones, more than 80% seen once. The source material was blood. The receptors originated from a man between 60 and 75 years old in good health.

The chain combines TRBV5-1 with TRBJ1-1; the D gene is possibly TRBD1 (6 bases). Germline V gene lookup returns CDR1 SGHRS and CDR2 YFSETQ. This CDR3 spans 11 amino acids. V lost 5 bases to trimming and J lost 11 bases, with 13 bases between them. CDR3 bases: TGCGCCAGCAGACTACAGGGCCCGGCTTTCTTT. Its protein is CASRLQGPAFF.

Regarding this clone: Other nucleotide sequences from this sample produce the same CDR3. The chain couples TRBV9 to TRBJ2-1, with 7 bases identical to TRBD1. The CDR3 consists of 15 residues. CDR1 and CDR2 from the germline V gene are SGDLS and YYNGEE. V lost 0 bases to trimming and J lost 0 bases; unmatched junction nucleotides: 0. The CDR3 sequence: CASSVGQGSYNEQFF. In DNA form, the CDR3 reads TGTGCCAGCAGCGTAGGACAGGGCTCCTACAATGAGCAGTTCTTC.

The rearrangement uses TRBV5-1 and TRBJ2-1; tentative D call: TRBD1 (5 bases). The CDR3 length is 15 residues. Trimming left V 0 bases short and J 7 bases short, with 14 bases between. From germline, CDR1 is SGHRS and CDR2 YFSETQ. The CDR3 bases are TGCGCCAGCAGCTTGGAAGGGGTGAACCCAAATGAGCAGTTCTTC. It is translated as CASSLEGVNPNEQFF.

The V gene is TRBV9, the J gene TRBJ2-7; TRBD2 agrees at 11 bases. The CDR3 consists of 17 residues. CDR1 and CDR2 (germline): SGDLS, YYNGEE. With V trimmed by 4 bases and J by 2 bases, 11 bases remained unmatched. CDR3 amino acids: CASSPDLLAGVTYEQYF. CDR3 nucleotide sequence: TGTGCCAGCAGCCCCGACCTACTAGCGGGAGTCACCTACGAGCAGTACTTC.

J is TRBJ2-1 and V is TRBV27, with 9 bases lining up with TRBD1. The CDR3 sequence is 15 residues long. Germline V gives CDR1 MNHEY, CDR2 SMNVEV (reference sequence). J gave up 8 bases and V 10 bases, and 15 bases lay outside the gene matches. The DNA for the CDR3 is TGTGCCACGAAAACCGGGACAGGGTTGTGGCATGAGCAGTTCTTC. It yields the protein CATKTGTGLWHEQFF.

The J gene is TRBJ2-7, the V gene TRBV5-4; tentatively, D is TRBD2 (5 bases). Germline V gene data show CDR1 as SGHNT and CDR2 as YYREEE (reference sequence). The CDR3 sequence is 14 residues long. Trimming removed 0 bases from V and 7 bases from J, with 14 bases in between. CDR3 sequence (DNA): TGTGCCAGCAGCTTGGGCCGGCGCCCGGGGGAGCAGTACTTC. Translated: CASSLGRRPGEQYF.

The CDR3 nucleotides read TGTGCCAGCAGCCATTTGGGGACAGGGGCGACGAGCTCCTACGAGCAGTACTTC. It encodes CASSHLGTGATSSYEQYF. The gene calls are TRBV7-2 and TRBJ2-7, with 10 bases aligning to TRBD1. This CDR3 contains 18 residues. Germline values: CDR1 SGHTA, CDR2 FQGNSA. V was pared by 5 bases and J by 0 bases, with 13 bases of the junction left unmatched.

Points on this clone: The same CDR3 also results from other DNA sequences found in this sample. J is TRBJ2-2 and V is TRBV11-3, with no clear D. Trimming removed 5 bases at V and 6 bases at J, with 10 bases between. The CDR3 length is 13 residues. Germline CDR1 SGHNT, CDR2 YENEEA. CDR3 sequence (DNA): TGTGCCAGCAGCCATAGAAGGTCCGGGGAGCTGTTTTTT. Translation: CASSHRRSGELFF.

The rearrangement joins TRBV27 to TRBJ2-2, with D unclear. Per the germline V gene, CDR1 is MNHEY and CDR2 is SMNVEV (reference sequence). The length of the CDR3 is 12 residues. Trimming took off 3 bases at V and 6 bases at J, with 5 bases between the two ends. The DNA for the CDR3 is TGTGCCAGCAGTTTGTATCCCGGGGAGCTGTTTTTT. Its translation is CASSLYPGELFF.

The V gene is TRBV24-1, the J gene TRBJ2-1, with D possibly called TRBD1 or TRBD2 (5 bases each). The CDR3 is 15 residues long. V dropped 4 bases and J dropped 6 bases, with 15 bases sitting between them. Germline CDR1 reads KGHDR; CDR2 reads SFDVKD. In DNA form, the CDR3 reads TGTGCCACCAGTGAGTCCGGGACGATAATCAATGAGCAGTTCTTC. Protein product: CATSESGTIINEQFF.